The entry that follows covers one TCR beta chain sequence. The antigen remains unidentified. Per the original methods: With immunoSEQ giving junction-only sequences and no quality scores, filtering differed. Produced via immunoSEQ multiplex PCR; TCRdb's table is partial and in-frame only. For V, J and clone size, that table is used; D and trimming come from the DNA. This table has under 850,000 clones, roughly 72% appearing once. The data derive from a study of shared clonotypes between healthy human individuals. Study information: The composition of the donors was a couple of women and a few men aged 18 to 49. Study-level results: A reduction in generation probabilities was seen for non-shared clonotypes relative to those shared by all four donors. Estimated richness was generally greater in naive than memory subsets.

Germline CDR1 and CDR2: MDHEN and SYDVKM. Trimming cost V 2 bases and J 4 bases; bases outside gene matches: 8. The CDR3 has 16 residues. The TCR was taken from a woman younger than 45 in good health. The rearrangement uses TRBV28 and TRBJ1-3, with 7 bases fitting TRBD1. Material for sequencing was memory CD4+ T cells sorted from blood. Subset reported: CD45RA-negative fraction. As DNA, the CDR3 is TGTGCCAGCAGTTTACCGTCAGGGGGGTTAGGAAACACCATATATTTT. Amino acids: CASSLPSGGLGNTIYF. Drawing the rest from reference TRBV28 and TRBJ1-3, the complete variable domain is DVKVTQSSRYLVKRTGEKVFLECVQDMDHENMFWYRQDPGLGLRLIYFSYDVKMKEKGDIPEGYSVSREKKERFSLILESASTNQTSMYLCASSLPSGGLGNTIYFGEGSWLTVV.